What follows are 32 T cell receptor beta chains derived from one specimen sequenced in a study of type 1 regulatory T cells. These TCRs are of unknown antigen specificity. TCRdb recomputed calls from the reads with MiXCR, one row per CDR3 protein. Of about 42,000 distinct CDR3 sequences listed, more than 9% are singletons. Specimen: cultured non-Tr1 T cells, either the whole culture or a sorted T cell fraction (not recorded which). These receptors were obtained from a human donor in good health.

This clonotype occurred a few times. This chain joins TRBV2 and TRBJ2-2; D not resolved. V dropped 5 bases and J dropped 3 bases, with 10 bases sitting between them. The V gene's germline CDR1 is SNHLY and CDR2 FYNNEI. CDR3 length: 14 amino acids. This CDR3 is CASSRLAYTGELFF. Written as DNA, the CDR3 is TGTGCCAGCAGTCGCCTCGCGTACACCGGGGAGCTGTTTTTT.

This chain uses TRBV12-3 or TRBV12-4 with TRBJ2-3; 7 nucleotides match TRBD2. With 6 bases clipped from V and 1 base from J, the junction kept 4 bases outside the gene matches. CDR3 size: 14 residues. CDR3 DNA: TGTGCCAGCAGGGCGGGAGCGGGCACAGATACGCAGTATTTT. Protein sequence: CASRAGAGTDTQYF.

The V and J genes are TRBV6-6 and TRBJ2-1, with D uncertain. Germline V gene lookup returns CDR1 MNHNY and CDR2 SVGAGI (reference sequence). V was cut by 2 bases and J by 0 bases, with 8 bases left in between. CDR3 length: 15 residues. Here the CDR3 DNA reads TGTGCCAGCAGTTACGGCGGAAGCTCCTACAATGAGCAGTTCTTC. Translated, it gives CASSYGGSSYNEQFF.

There are many counts of this clonotype. The chain employs TRBV12-3 or TRBV12-4 and TRBJ2-7; 10 nucleotides agree with TRBD2. The CDR3 is 15 amino acids. V shed 4 bases, J shed 2 bases, and the junction held 5 bases outside the gene matches. The CDR3 here is CASSSGLAVTYEQYF. Here the CDR3 DNA reads TGTGCCAGCAGTTCCGGACTAGCGGTGACCTACGAGCAGTACTTC.

Only a few counts were recorded for this clonotype. V and J are TRBV5-5 and TRBJ2-7; no definite D call. Germline CDR1 reads SGHKS; CDR2 reads YYEKEE (reference sequence). This CDR3 is 13 amino acids long. Between the trimmed V and J ends, which lost 1 base and 3 bases, there was a span of 8 bases. The CDR3 coding sequence is TGTGCCAGCAGCTTGCTGAACTACTACGAGCAGTACTTC. It is translated as CASSLLNYYEQYF.

This clonotype was observed many times. The chain recombines TRBV2 with TRBJ2-3; D not resolved. Per the germline V gene, CDR1 is SNHLY and CDR2 is FYNNEI. V gave up 5 bases and J gave up 2 bases, with 11 bases separating them. This CDR3 is built from 14 residues. CDR3 sequence reads: CASSTGLLTDTQYF. DNA of the CDR3: TGTGCCAGCAGTACTGGGCTACTCACAGATACGCAGTATTTT.

This clonotype was detected many times. This chain links TRBV5-1 with TRBJ2-5, with TRBD1 as a possible D gene (6 bases). CDR1 is SGHRS and CDR2 is YFSETQ in the germline V gene. The CDR3 runs 13 residues. Trimming removed 2 bases from V and 3 bases from J, with 8 bases in between. CDR3 nucleotides: TGCGCCAGCAGCTTCAAGGGGGAAGAGACCCAGTACTTC. Translation gives CASSFKGEETQYF. The whole variable domain, remainder taken from reference TRBV5-1 and TRBJ2-5, is KAGVTQTPRYLIKTRGQQVTLSCSPISGHRSVSWYQQTPGQGLQFLFEYFSETQRNKGNFPGRFSGRQFSNSRSEMNVSTLELGDSALYLCASSFKGEETQYFGPGTRLLVL.

This clonotype has ten or more counts. The chain links TRBV5-1 to TRBJ2-5; possible D gene TRBD2, 5 bases. V was clipped by 4 bases and J by 0 bases, with 13 bases between them. Per the germline V gene, CDR1 is SGHRS and CDR2 is YFSETQ. CDR3 size: 15 residues. CDR3 nucleotide sequence: TGCGCCAGCAGCGAAAATAGCGCGAACCAAGAGACCCAGTACTTC. This encodes CASSENSANQETQYF.

In DNA form, the CDR3 reads TGCAGTGCTGACACCGGGACAGGACTTAACTATGGCTACACCTTC. This encodes CSADTGTGLNYGYTF. The chain has TRBV20-1 and TRBJ1-2; 8 bases match TRBD1. The germline CDR1 and CDR2 sequences are DFQATT and SNEGSKA (reference sequence). The junction had 9 bases not matched to a gene; V was cut back by 5 bases and J by 1 base. The CDR3 sequence is 15 residues long.

This clonotype was seen more than once but under ten times. The chain joins TRBV19 to TRBJ1-4, with 9 positions matching TRBD1. The CDR3 length is 14 residues. Germline lookup yields CDR1 LNHDA and CDR2 SQIVND (reference sequence). The junction had 7 bases not matched to a gene; V was cut back by 7 bases and J by 7 bases. CDR3 nucleotide sequence: TGTGCCAGTATGTTACAGGGGGCGAGTGAAAAACTGTTTTTT. It codes for CASMLQGASEKLFF.

This clonotype was recorded many times. The chain combines TRBV20-1 with TRBJ1-1; the D gene is possibly TRBD1 (5 bases). Germline V gives CDR1 DFQATT, CDR2 SNEGSKA (reference sequence). V lost 3 bases and J lost 0, with 8 bases in between. This CDR3 spans 13 amino acids. The CDR3 loop reads CSARGPLNTEAFF. CDR3 sequence (DNA): TGCAGTGCTAGGGGGCCCTTGAACACTGAAGCTTTCTTT.

This clonotype was recorded a few times. The rearrangement links TRBV20-1 to TRBJ2-2; 14 positions match TRBD2. The germline CDR1 and CDR2 sequences are DFQATT and SNEGSKA (reference sequence). The CDR3 loop spans 16 amino acids. V lost 0 bases to trimming and J lost 7 bases; unmatched junction nucleotides: 4. The CDR3 DNA reads TGCAGTGCTAGAGAAGCCGGGACTAGCGGGAGCGGGGAGCTGTTTTTT. This encodes CSAREAGTSGSGELFF.

This clonotype was observed at least ten times. The chain couples TRBV18 to TRBJ2-2; D call uncertain. This CDR3 has 14 residues. In germline, CDR1 is KGHSH, CDR2 LQKENI. Trimming removed 3 bases at V and 3 bases at J, with 8 bases between. CDR3 loop: CASSPREYTGELFF. The DNA of the CDR3 is TGTGCCAGCTCACCTCGTGAGTACACCGGGGAGCTGTTTTTT.

In its sample, this clonotype was seen many times. The chain recombines TRBV12-3 or TRBV12-4 with TRBJ2-1; 7 nucleotides match TRBD1. J lost 7 bases, V lost 7 bases, and 4 bases had no gene match. CDR3 size: 12 residues. The CDR3 region has the DNA TGTGCCAGCAACCTACAGGGGAATGAGCAGTTCTTC. Encoded protein: CASNLQGNEQFF.

This clonotype was seen a few times. The CDR3 loop is CATTRTERNTEAFF. Here the CDR3 DNA reads TGTGCCACCACTCGGACGGAAAGGAACACTGAAGCTTTCTTT. The rearrangement links TRBV12-3 or TRBV12-4 to TRBJ1-1; D unclear. V lost 10 bases to trimming and J lost 1 base, with 16 bases between them. There are 14 residues in the CDR3.

This clonotype was recorded many times. The chain combines TRBV10-3 with TRBJ1-3; no reliable D call. This CDR3 spans 16 amino acids. Germline V gene lookup returns CDR1 ENHRY and CDR2 SYGVKD. V lost 0 bases and J 0 bases, leaving 9 bases between the germline ends. CDR3 sequence reads: CAISESKPSSGNTIYF. The DNA for the CDR3 is TGTGCCATCAGTGAGTCGAAACCGAGCTCTGGAAACACCATATATTTT.

This clonotype was detected ten times or more. Here the CDR3 reads CASSLSGGGETQYF. In nucleotides, the CDR3 is TGTGCCAGCAGTTTATCGGGAGGGGGGGAGACCCAGTACTTC. V gene TRBV12-3 or TRBV12-4 combines with J gene TRBJ2-5; 8 positions match TRBD2. The junction had 4 bases not matched to a gene; V was cut back by 2 bases and J by 5 bases. The CDR3 runs 14 residues.

J is TRBJ2-7 and V is TRBV29-1, with 10 bases identical to TRBD2. From germline, CDR1 is SQVTM and CDR2 ANQGSEA. V was pared by 6 bases and J by 6 bases, with 23 bases of the junction left unmatched. The CDR3 is 18 residues long. The CDR3: CSVASGGLAGVGRREQYF. The CDR3 DNA reads as TGCAGCGTCGCCTCTGGGGGGCTAGCGGGAGTAGGAAGGCGCGAGCAGTACTTC.

This clonotype was observed at least ten times. The J gene is TRBJ2-1, the V gene TRBV12-3 or TRBV12-4; D remains unclear. The CDR3 totals 13 residues. V was clipped by 0 bases and J by 8 bases, with 8 bases between them. The CDR3 loop is CASSLAGLYEQFF. The CDR3 DNA follows: TGTGCCAGCAGTTTAGCGGGCTTGTATGAGCAGTTCTTC.

This chain joins TRBV20-1 and TRBJ2-7; 11 nucleotides line up with TRBD2. The CDR3 runs 14 residues. V was pared by 3 bases and J by 6 bases, with 7 bases of the junction left unmatched. CDR1 is DFQATT, CDR2 SNEGSKA, per germline (reference sequence). For the CDR3, the DNA is TGCAGTGCTAGGAGGGGTAGCGGGAGGGGCGAGCAGTACTTC. Amino acids: CSARRGSGRGEQYF.

J is TRBJ1-5 and V is TRBV28; D perhaps matches TRBD1 (6 bases). The CDR3 contains 13 residues. V lost 2 bases and J 9 bases, leaving 11 bases between the germline ends. Germline values: CDR1 MDHEN, CDR2 SYDVKM. The CDR3 DNA reads TGTGCCAGCAGTTTAGGGGGACAACGGCCCCAGCATTTT. This encodes CASSLGGQRPQHF.

This clonotype has a handful of counts. The chain is built from TRBV25-1 and TRBJ1-2; D uncertain. Germline lookup yields CDR1 MGHDK and CDR2 SYGVNS. The CDR3 is 13 amino acids. Trimming cost V 5 bases and J 2 bases, with 9 bases left between them. This chain's CDR3 is CASSQGLNYGYTF. The CDR3 DNA reads as TGTGCCAGCAGTCAAGGGTTGAACTATGGCTACACCTTC.

This chain links TRBV5-1 with TRBJ1-2, with TRBD1 as a possible D gene (6 bases). Per the germline V gene, CDR1 is SGHRS and CDR2 is YFSETQ. V lost 1 base and J 3 bases, leaving 19 bases between the germline ends. The CDR3 loop spans 17 amino acids. The CDR3 DNA reads as TGCGCCAGCAGCTTGTCCCCCGGGGGCTCCTCCGACTATGGCTACACCTTC. It yields the protein CASSLSPGGSSDYGYTF.

The table lists this clonotype with many counts. This rearrangement joins TRBV20-1 to TRBJ2-7, with D tentatively TRBD1 (6 bases). With 4 bases removed from V and 5 bases from J, the gap between germline ends came to 12 bases. The CDR3 length is 12 residues. Germline V gene data show CDR1 as DFQATT and CDR2 as SNEGSKA (reference sequence). The CDR3 is CSAIPRGHEQYF. As DNA, the CDR3 is TGCAGTGCTATCCCCAGGGGCCACGAGCAGTACTTC.

This clonotype showed up many times. The chain links TRBV29-1 to TRBJ2-5, with D possibly matching TRBD2 (5 bases). The CDR3 consists of 12 residues. Trimming pared 7 bases from V and 0 bases from J, leaving 9 bases between. Germline V gene sequence: CDR1 SQVTM, CDR2 ANQGSEA. The chain's CDR3 is CSASGNQETQYF. The DNA of the CDR3 is TGCAGCGCCTCCGGGAACCAAGAGACCCAGTACTTC.

This clonotype was detected only a few times. The chain recombines TRBV11-2 with TRBJ1-6; weak D call: TRBD1 (5 bases). There are 18 residues in the CDR3. V dropped 4 bases and J dropped 7 bases, with 23 bases sitting between them. Looked up from germline, CDR1 is SGHAT and CDR2 is FQNNGV. This chain's CDR3 is CASSSRLGGVNGNSPLHF. DNA for the CDR3: TGTGCCAGCAGCTCACGCCTGGGGGGGGTTAATGGGAATTCACCCCTCCACTTT.

This clonotype turned up a few times. This could be a read error, since a much larger clone is one nucleotide away. The rearrangement joins TRBV12-3 or TRBV12-4 to TRBJ1-3, with D unresolved. This CDR3 region has 16 residues. The CDR3 bases are TGTACCAGCAGTTTGGGTGACCCTCGCTCTGGAAACACCATATATTTT. Amino acids: CTSSLGDPRSGNTIYF.

This clonotype has a handful of counts. This chain links TRBV3-1 with TRBJ2-2; 9 bases line up with TRBD2. The CDR3 runs to 18 residues. Germline-derived CDR1 and CDR2 are LGHDT and YNNKEL (reference sequence). Trimming removed 1 base from V and 4 bases from J; junction bases left unmatched: 10. Here the CDR3 DNA reads TGTGCCAGCAGCCAAGTGGGAACTCTAGCGGGAAGCACCGGGGAGCTGTTTTTT. Translated, it gives CASSQVGTLAGSTGELFF.

This clonotype has only a few counts. The V call is TRBV20-1, the J call TRBJ2-2; TRBD2 matches at 7 bases. After removal of 1 base from V and 1 base from J, the junction contained 3 bases not matched to a gene. The CDR3 is 15 residues long. Germline-derived CDR1 and CDR2 are DFQATT and SNEGSKA (reference sequence). The CDR3 nucleotides read TGCAGTGCTAGAGCGAGCGGGATGAACACCGGGGAGCTGTTTTTT. This translates into CSARASGMNTGELFF.

The chain employs TRBV20-1 and TRBJ1-6, with D uncertain. CDR1 DFQATT and CDR2 SNEGSKA come from the germline V gene (reference sequence). The CDR3 spans 16 residues. V was trimmed by 6 bases and J by 0 bases, leaving 15 bases between them. CDR3 DNA: TGCAGTGCCCCGGAACAAGCAGGCTCCTATAATTCACCCCTCCACTTT. Translated: CSAPEQAGSYNSPLHF.

Comments on this clonotype: The junction does not match germline at one end; this may be a read error. The chain has TRBV12-3 or TRBV12-4 and TRBJ2-1; the D gene could be TRBD1 or TRBD2 (5 bases each). The CDR3 sequence is 14 residues long. CDR3 DNA: TGTGCCGGCAGTTTTGGGGGAGCTGGCAATGAGCAGTTCTTC. This codes for CAGSFGGAGNEQFF.

This clonotype was observed at least ten times. The chain has TRBV5-1 and TRBJ2-1; D gene uncertain. V was cut by 1 base and J by 7 bases, with 12 bases left in between. The CDR3 consists of 14 residues. Germline values: CDR1 SGHRS, CDR2 YFSETQ. In DNA, the CDR3 is TGCGCCAGCAGCTTGTCGCCACCGAGGAATGAGCAGTTCTTC. Encoded protein: CASSLSPPRNEQFF.